The 20 T cell receptor beta chains below were found in one sample sequenced in a study of shared T cell receptors in the human thymus (dated by TCRdb to about 2021). Preparation of the library involved the immunoSEQ multiplex PCR assay. TCRdb limited this immuneACCESS table to in-frame rearrangements with V and J called. A share of clones is missing; checked studies link under half to unresolved V genes, and the rest is unexplained. The sample profile shows hundreds of thousands of clones; approximately 85% of them were found once. The ten largest clonotypes hold roughly 0.01% of the sample. This same sample was also part of a study on human thymus T cells.

What was sequenced was thymocytes. These receptors came from a girl in the first two years of life with a congenital heart defect. Donor details come from another sample of the same person, matched by shared clones.

This chain links TRBV29-1 with TRBJ1-4; D may be TRBD1 (6 bases). The CDR3 sequence is 12 residues long. Germline V gives CDR1 SQVTM, CDR2 ANQGSEA. V shed 5 bases and J shed 8 bases, with 12 bases lying between them. The CDR3 coding sequence is TGCAGCGTTCGGGGGGCCGAAGAAAAACTGTTTTTT. It encodes CSVRGAEEKLFF.

This chain links TRBV4-1 with TRBJ1-2; no clear D. The germline V gene has CDR1 MGHRA and CDR2 YSYEKL. This CDR3 has 16 amino acids. Trimming pared 0 bases from V and 2 bases from J, leaving 13 bases between. The CDR3 sequence is CASSQDAAVKNYGYTF. The CDR3 DNA follows: TGCGCCAGCAGCCAAGACGCCGCAGTAAAAAACTATGGCTACACCTTC.

CDR3 nucleotides: TGTGCCAGCAAAACCCAGGACAGACATAATTCACCCCTCCACTTT. Translated: CASKTQDRHNSPLHF. The genes are TRBV27 and TRBJ1-6, with D perhaps TRBD1 (6 bases). The germline V and J ends were trimmed by 7 bases and 5 bases, with 15 bases remaining between them. This CDR3 is 15 amino acids long. Germline lookup yields CDR1 MNHEY and CDR2 SMNVEV (reference sequence).

This clone was observed a handful of times. The rearrangement links TRBV4-3 to TRBJ1-1, with D perhaps TRBD1 (6 bases). The CDR3 consists of 15 residues. The germline gives CDR1 LGHNA, CDR2 YSLEER. V was clipped by 1 base and J by 4 bases, with 13 bases between them. The CDR3 DNA follows: TGCGCCAGCAGCCAAGGCTCCGACAGGTCCACTGAAGCTTTCTTT. It translates to CASSQGSDRSTEAFF.

The genes are TRBV4-1 and TRBJ1-2; 8 bases match TRBD1. J lost 2 bases, V lost 1 base, and 0 bases had no gene match. There are 14 residues in the CDR3. Germline lookup yields CDR1 MGHRA and CDR2 YSYEKL. CDR3 residues: CASSQGTGNYGYTF. In nucleotides, the CDR3 is TGCGCCAGCAGCCAAGGGACAGGGAACTATGGCTACACCTTC.

V is TRBV18 and J is TRBJ2-1, with D possibly being TRBD1 (5 bases). The CDR3 length is 14 residues. The germline V gene has CDR1 KGHSH and CDR2 LQKENI. The V gene lost 4 bases and the J gene lost 5 bases, with 12 bases spanning the gap. As DNA, the CDR3 is TGTGCCAGCTCACGAAGGACAAGCAACAATGAGCAGTTCTTC. Amino acid sequence: CASSRRTSNNEQFF.

V and J are TRBV5-4 and TRBJ2-3, with D perhaps matching TRBD1 (7 bases). The CDR3 contains 17 residues. CDR1 is SGHNT and CDR2 is YYREEE in the germline V gene (reference sequence). V lost 0 bases to trimming and J lost 0 bases, with 14 bases between them. DNA of the CDR3: TGTGCCAGCAGCTTGGCAGGGGGGCCGCAAAGCACAGATACGCAGTATTTT. Amino acid sequence: CASSLAGGPQSTDTQYF.

The rearrangement uses TRBV4-2 and TRBJ2-1; 10 positions match TRBD2. The ends lost 2 bases at V and 5 bases at J; junction bases unmatched: 9. This CDR3 comprises 17 residues. Germline V gene data show CDR1 as LGHNA and CDR2 as YNFKEQ. The CDR3: CASSQFSILAGNNEQFF. The CDR3 nucleotides read TGTGCCAGCAGCCAATTTTCTATACTAGCGGGGAACAATGAGCAGTTCTTC.

This clone came up a few times. The chain carries TRBV6-1 and TRBJ1-2; D might be TRBD1 (5 bases). The CDR3 extends over 14 amino acids. Germline-derived CDR1 and CDR2 are MNHNS and SASEGT. V lost 4 bases, J lost 6 bases, and 15 bases lay in between. The DNA of the CDR3 is TGTGCCAGCAGTGCAGTGGACACTAATAATGGCTACACCTTC. It encodes CASSAVDTNNGYTF.

This chain joins TRBV7-6 and TRBJ2-3; D is perhaps TRBD2 (5 bases). The CDR3 has 15 amino acids. V was trimmed by 1 base and J by 1 base, leaving 9 bases between them. From germline, CDR1 is SGHVS and CDR2 FNYEAQ. CDR3 nucleotide sequence: TGTGCCAGCAGCTTAGGTCTGAGGGGCACAGATACGCAGTATTTT. Amino acid sequence: CASSLGLRGTDTQYF. Full variable domain (missing parts from reference TRBV7-6 and TRBJ2-3): GAGVSQSPRYKVTKRGQDVALRCDPISGHVSLYWYRQALGQGPEFLTYFNYEAQQDKSGLPNDRFSAERPEGSISTLTIQRTEQRDSAMYRCASSLGLRGTDTQYFGPGTRLTVL.

This clone was observed a few times. V is TRBV7-2 and J is TRBJ1-5, with 8 bases lining up with TRBD1. V shed 1 base and J 0 bases; nucleotides not matched to a gene: 11. The CDR3 sequence is 19 residues long. Germline CDR1 is SGHTA and CDR2 is FQGNSA. DNA for the CDR3: TGTGCCAGCAGCTTAGAGGGGGGACAGGACGCGATTAGCAATCAGCCCCAGCATTTT. This codes for CASSLEGGQDAISNQPQHF.

CDR3 region: CASSIKWGGREKEPQHF. For the CDR3, the DNA is TGTGCCAGTAGTATAAAATGGGGAGGCAGGGAGAAGGAGCCCCAGCATTTT. The rearrangement joins TRBV19 to TRBJ1-5; D possibly corresponds to TRBD1 (5 bases). Trimming removed 2 bases from V and 8 bases from J, with 22 bases in between. The CDR3 runs 17 residues. The germline V gene encodes CDR1 LNHDA and CDR2 SQIVND (reference sequence).

The CDR3 DNA reads TGTGCCAGCCTCCGGGACAGGAGCTCCAACTATGGCTACACCTTC. Its protein product is CASLRDRSSNYGYTF. V gene TRBV6-1 combines with J gene TRBJ1-2; 8 nucleotides align to TRBD1. This CDR3 contains 15 residues. V gave up 8 bases and J gave up 2 bases; unmatched junction bases: 10. Germline V gene lookup returns CDR1 MNHNS and CDR2 SASEGT.

The chain recombines TRBV6-1 with TRBJ2-3; 7 nucleotides agree with TRBD2. CDR1 MNHNS and CDR2 SASEGT come from the germline V gene. The CDR3 spans 19 residues. The ends lost 4 bases at V and 2 bases at J; junction bases unmatched: 18. The chain's CDR3 is CASSVSLSGARKFTDTQYF. The CDR3 nucleotides read TGTGCCAGCAGTGTCTCTCTAAGCGGGGCCCGAAAATTCACAGATACGCAGTATTTT.

The gene calls are TRBV27 and TRBJ2-3, with TRBD2 as a possible D gene (6 bases). Germline CDR1 MNHEY, CDR2 SMNVEV (reference sequence). V was pared by 3 bases and J by 2 bases, with 15 bases between. The CDR3 runs 16 residues. The CDR3 is CASSFLSGHPTDTQYF. CDR3 nucleotides: TGTGCCAGCAGTTTTCTTAGCGGACACCCCACAGATACGCAGTATTTT.

The chain is built from TRBV27 and TRBJ1-2; TRBD1 agrees at 9 bases. V was clipped by 6 bases and J by 7 bases; unmatched bases: 6. The CDR3 consists of 13 residues. Germline V gene data show CDR1 as MNHEY and CDR2 as SMNVEV (reference sequence). CDR3: CASRNRGHAGYTF. The CDR3 coding sequence is TGTGCCAGCAGAAACAGGGGGCATGCTGGCTACACCTTC.

The rearrangement uses TRBV7-8 and TRBJ1-2, with D unresolved. The CDR3 extends over 19 amino acids. Per germline, CDR1 SGHVS and CDR2 FQNEAQ. The V end lost 0 bases, the J end lost 0 bases, and 20 bases lay between the germline ends. CDR3 region: CASSLAVESALPANYGYTF. The CDR3 DNA follows: TGTGCCAGCAGCTTAGCCGTTGAGTCAGCACTACCCGCTAACTATGGCTACACCTTC.

The chain recombines TRBV27 with TRBJ1-4; 10 bases align to TRBD1. This CDR3 region has 16 residues. Per germline, CDR1 MNHEY and CDR2 SMNVEV (reference sequence). V shed 6 bases and J 7 bases; nucleotides not matched to a gene: 11. The CDR3 nucleotides read TGTGCCAGCAGGCAAATTCCGGGACAGGGGATTGAAAAACTGTTTTTT. The encoded protein is CASRQIPGQGIEKLFF.

In nucleotides, the CDR3 is TGTGCCAGCAGCTCCATGAGATCCTACGAGCAGTACTTC. Protein: CASSSMRSYEQYF. The genes are TRBV27 and TRBJ2-7; D ambiguous. V lost 6 bases and J lost 1, with 10 bases in between. Germline assignment: CDR1 MNHEY and CDR2 SMNVEV (reference sequence). The CDR3 runs 13 residues.

This clone has just one count. This chain uses TRBV9 with TRBJ1-2; perhaps TRBD1 as D (5 bases). V was trimmed by 2 bases and J by 1 base, leaving 6 bases between them. CDR1 is SGDLS and CDR2 is YYNGEE in the germline V gene. The CDR3 is made up of 13 amino acids. The CDR3 DNA sequence: TGTGCCAGCAGCGTGACAGTTAACTATGGCTACACCTTC. As protein: CASSVTVNYGYTF. The whole variable domain, filled in from reference TRBV9 and TRBJ1-2, reads DSGVTQTPKHLITATGQRVTLRCSPRSGDLSVYWYQQSLDQGLQFLIQYYNGEERAKGNILERFSAQQFPDLHSELNLSSLELGDSALYFCASSVTVNYGYTFGSGTRLTVV.